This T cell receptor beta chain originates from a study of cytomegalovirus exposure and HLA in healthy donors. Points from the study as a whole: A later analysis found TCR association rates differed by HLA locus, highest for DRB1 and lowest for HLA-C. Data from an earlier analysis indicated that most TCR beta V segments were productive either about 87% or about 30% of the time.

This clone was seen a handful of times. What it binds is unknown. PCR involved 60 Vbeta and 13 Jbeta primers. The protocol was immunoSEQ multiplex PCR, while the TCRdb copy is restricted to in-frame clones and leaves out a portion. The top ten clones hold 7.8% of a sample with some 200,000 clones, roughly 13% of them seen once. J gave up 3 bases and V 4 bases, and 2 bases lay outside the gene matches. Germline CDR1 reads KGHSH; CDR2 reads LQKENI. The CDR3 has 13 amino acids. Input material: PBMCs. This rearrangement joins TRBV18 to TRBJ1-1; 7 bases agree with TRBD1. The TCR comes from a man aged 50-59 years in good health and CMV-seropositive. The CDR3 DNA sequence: TGTGCCAGCTCACGGCAGGGGGACACTGAAGCTTTCTTT. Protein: CASSRQGDTEAFF.